This T cell receptor beta chain was recovered during a study of cytomegalovirus exposure and HLA in healthy donors. Study overall: An early release of data contained about 85 million unique TCRs, which came from HLA-typed donors.

The PCR employed 60 Vbeta primers together with 13 Jbeta primers. Sequenced by immunoSEQ multiplex PCR; TCRdb stores in-frame clones only, minus some. The profile shows approximately 100,000 clones, approximately 80% of them singletons. This clone was counted only a few times. What it binds is not known. Trimming took 3 bases from V and 5 from J, leaving 8 bases between them. CDR1 is SGHAT and CDR2 is FQNNGV in the germline V gene. The CDR3 has 12 residues. Study-level results: Later work showed greater clonal expansion in HLA-associated TCR beta chains than in equally common others.

Each of the donors was a healthy bone marrow donor. The receptor was isolated from a female donor in good health and CMV-seropositive. Sequencing was carried out using PBMCs. The chain combines TRBV11-2 with TRBJ2-7; tentative D call: TRBD2 (5 bases). CDR3 residues: CASSFRRHEQYF. DNA of the CDR3: TGTGCCAGCAGCTTTAGGAGGCACGAGCAGTACTTC.